The 13 T cell receptor beta chains presented below share a single source sample, sequenced in a study of cytomegalovirus exposure and HLA in healthy donors. The PCR used 60 Vbeta and 13 Jbeta primers. The repertoire was sequenced with immunoSEQ multiplex PCR; TCRdb's copy has only in-frame clones and lacks some. The repertoire holds 180,000 or so clones, with just over 75% as singletons. Sequenced: PBMCs. The receptors stem from a young man in good health and CMV-seronegative.

This chain uses TRBV7-3 with TRBJ2-7, with no clear D. Germline assignment: CDR1 SGHTA and CDR2 FQGTGA. Deletions cut 4 bases from V and 2 bases from J, with 9 bases between. The CDR3 runs 13 residues. CDR3: CASSSPLTYEQYF. DNA of the CDR3: TGTGCCAGCAGCTCACCACTCACCTACGAGCAGTACTTC.

This clone was recorded once. This chain links TRBV5-1 with TRBJ2-5; D uncertain. CDR1 SGHRS and CDR2 YFSETQ come from the germline V gene. Trimming stripped 2 bases from V and 5 bases from J, with 10 bases between. The CDR3 totals 13 residues. The CDR3 bases are TGCGCCAGCAGCTTTAGTTTTGGTGAGACCCAGTACTTC. Amino acid sequence: CASSFSFGETQYF. Using reference TRBV5-1 and TRBJ2-5 for the parts outside the CDR3, the full variable domain is KAGVTQTPRYLIKTRGQQVTLSCSPISGHRSVSWYQQTPGQGLQFLFEYFSETQRNKGNFPGRFSGRQFSNSRSEMNVSTLELGDSALYLCASSFSFGETQYFGPGTRLLVL.

This clone was counted at least ten times. This chain uses TRBV18 with TRBJ2-1; 8 nucleotides agree with TRBD1. Germline V CDR1 and CDR2: KGHSH, LQKENI. There are 13 residues in the CDR3. J was trimmed by 10 bases and V by 6 bases; bases with no gene match: 8. The CDR3 nucleotides are TGTGCCAGCTCGTACTCAGGGGGCGGGGAGCAGTTCTTC. Its translation: CASSYSGGGEQFF.

This rearrangement joins TRBV30 to TRBJ2-5, with D unresolved. This CDR3 contains 11 residues. V gave up 1 base and J gave up 7 bases, with 7 bases separating them. The germline CDR1 and CDR2 sequences are GTSNPN and SVGIG (reference sequence). In nucleotides, the CDR3 is TGTGCCTGGAGTGGGTCGGGGACCCAGTACTTC. It translates to CAWSGSGTQYF.

Only a few counts were recorded for this clone. The chain has TRBV5-1 and TRBJ2-2, with 8 nucleotides matching TRBD2. The CDR3 covers 16 residues. The V and J ends lost 3 bases and 4 bases, in that order; junction bases with no gene match: 8. The germline V gene encodes CDR1 SGHRS and CDR2 YFSETQ. In nucleotides, the CDR3 is TGCGCCAGCAGCTGGACGGGAGGGCCCAGCACCGGGGAGCTGTTTTTT. Its protein is CASSWTGGPSTGELFF.

The chain recombines TRBV5-6 with TRBJ2-2, with 8 bases fitting TRBD1. Trimming took 0 bases from V and 3 from J; bases not matched to a gene: 4. CDR1 and CDR2 (germline): SGHDT, YYEEEE. The CDR3 length is 16 residues. The CDR3 spells CASSLVVTGDTGELFF. The DNA of the CDR3 is TGTGCCAGCAGCTTGGTGGTGACAGGGGACACCGGGGAGCTGTTTTTT. The full variable domain, with the rest looked up from reference TRBV5-6 and TRBJ2-2, is DAGVTQSPTHLIKTRGQQVTLRCSPKSGHDTVSWYQQALGQGPQFIFQYYEEEERQRGNFPDRFSGHQFPNYSSELNVNALLLGDSALYLCASSLVVTGDTGELFFGEGSRLTVL.

Written as DNA, the CDR3 is TGTGCCAGCAGTCGGGAGTTGGCAGAGCCCGGGGAGCTGTTTTTT. This sequence encodes CASSRELAEPGELFF. V is TRBV6-6 and J is TRBJ2-2; possible D gene TRBD2, 6 bases. Trimming cost V 5 bases and J 6 bases, with 16 bases left between them. Germline CDR1 MNHNY, CDR2 SVGAGI (reference sequence). The CDR3 extends over 15 amino acids.

This clone showed up just once. The chain recombines TRBV11-2 with TRBJ2-5, with 12 bases matching TRBD2. This CDR3 spans 17 amino acids. After removal of 5 bases from V and 5 bases from J, the junction contained 12 bases not matched to a gene. Germline V gene data show CDR1 as SGHAT and CDR2 as FQNNGV. The CDR3 loop reads CASSPRASGGALETQYF. The CDR3 bases are TGTGCCAGCAGCCCCCGGGCTAGCGGGGGGGCCCTGGAGACCCAGTACTTC.

The chain uses TRBV4-3 and TRBJ1-4, with TRBD1 identical over 8 bases. Germline V CDR1 and CDR2: LGHNA, YSLEER. This CDR3 is built from 15 residues. Trimming took 5 bases from V and 8 from J; bases not matched to a gene: 10. The chain's CDR3 is CASSETGQGYEKLFF. CDR3 sequence (DNA): TGCGCCAGCAGCGAGACAGGACAGGGATACGAAAAACTGTTTTTT.

This clone was counted a few times. The CDR3 coding sequence is TGTGCCAGCAGGGCTAGCGGGAGCGACGAGCAGTACTTC. Translating gives CASRASGSDEQYF. V and J are TRBV6-4 and TRBJ2-7; 10 nucleotides match TRBD2. The junction had 4 bases not matched to a gene; V was cut back by 6 bases and J by 5 bases. CDR1 is MRHNA, CDR2 SNTAGT, per germline. The CDR3 spans 13 residues.

This clone showed up just a few times. This rearrangement joins TRBV13 to TRBJ2-2; maybe TRBD2 (7 bases). The length of the CDR3 is 16 residues. V lost 2 bases, J lost 5 bases, and 15 bases lay in between. Germline-derived CDR1 and CDR2 are PRHDT and FYEKMQ (reference sequence). The CDR3 loop reads CASSLSLGGQTGELFF. The DNA of the CDR3 is TGTGCCAGCAGCTTATCCCTGGGGGGGCAGACCGGGGAGCTGTTTTTT.

V is TRBV6-5 and J is TRBJ2-1, with 9 nucleotides matching TRBD1. The CDR3 is made up of 14 amino acids. Germline V CDR1 and CDR2: MNHEY, SVGAGI. V lost 6 bases to trimming and J lost 7 bases; unmatched junction nucleotides: 7. The chain's CDR3 is CASSFGQGINEQFF. The CDR3 region has the DNA TGTGCCAGCAGCTTCGGACAGGGGATTAATGAGCAGTTCTTC.

The gene calls are TRBV11-1 and TRBJ2-7, with 12 bases matching TRBD1. The CDR3 is made up of 15 amino acids. The ends lost 5 bases at V and 7 bases at J; junction bases unmatched: 9. Germline V gene data show CDR1 as SGHAT and CDR2 as FQDESV (reference sequence). CDR3 sequence reads: CASSQGDRGPGEQYF. CDR3 DNA: TGTGCCAGCAGCCAGGGGGACAGGGGGCCGGGGGAGCAGTACTTC.